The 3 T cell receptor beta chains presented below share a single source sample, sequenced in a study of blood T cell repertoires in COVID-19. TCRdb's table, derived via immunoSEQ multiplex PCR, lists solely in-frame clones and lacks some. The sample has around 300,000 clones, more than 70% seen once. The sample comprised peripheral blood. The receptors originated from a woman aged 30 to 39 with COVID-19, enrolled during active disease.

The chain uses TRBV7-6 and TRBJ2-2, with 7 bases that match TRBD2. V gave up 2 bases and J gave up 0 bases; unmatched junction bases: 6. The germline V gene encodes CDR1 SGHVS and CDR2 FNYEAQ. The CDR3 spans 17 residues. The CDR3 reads CASSLTVSGANTGELFF. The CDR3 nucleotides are TGTGCCAGCAGCTTAACGGTCAGCGGGGCGAACACCGGGGAGCTGTTTTTT.

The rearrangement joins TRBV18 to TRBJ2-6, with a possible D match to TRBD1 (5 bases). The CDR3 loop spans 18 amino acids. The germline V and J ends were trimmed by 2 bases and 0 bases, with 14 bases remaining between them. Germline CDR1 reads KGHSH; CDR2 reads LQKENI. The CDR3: CASSPGQGAVSGANVLTF. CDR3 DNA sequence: TGTGCCAGCTCACCAGGACAAGGTGCCGTCTCTGGGGCCAACGTCCTGACTTTC.

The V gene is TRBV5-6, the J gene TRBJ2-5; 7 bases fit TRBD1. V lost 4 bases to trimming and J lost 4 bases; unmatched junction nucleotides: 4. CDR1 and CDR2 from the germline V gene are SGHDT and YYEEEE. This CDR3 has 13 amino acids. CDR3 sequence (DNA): TGTGCCAGCAGCCCCCCAGGGGGAGAGACCCAGTACTTC. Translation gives CASSPPGGETQYF.